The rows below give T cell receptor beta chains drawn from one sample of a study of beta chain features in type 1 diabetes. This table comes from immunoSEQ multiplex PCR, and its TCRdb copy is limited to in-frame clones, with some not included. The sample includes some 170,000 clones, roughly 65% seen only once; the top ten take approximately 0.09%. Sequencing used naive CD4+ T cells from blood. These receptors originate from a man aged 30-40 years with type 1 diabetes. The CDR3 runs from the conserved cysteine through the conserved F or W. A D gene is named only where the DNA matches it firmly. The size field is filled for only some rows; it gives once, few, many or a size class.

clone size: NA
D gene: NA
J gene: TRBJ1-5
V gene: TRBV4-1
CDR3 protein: CASSQDTRQPQHF
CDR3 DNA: TGCGCCAGCAGCCAAGACACCCGTCAGCCCCAGCATTTT

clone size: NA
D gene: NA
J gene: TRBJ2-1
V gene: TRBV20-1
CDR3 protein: CSARDLLQQFF
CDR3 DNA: TGCAGTGCTAGAGATCTATTACAGCAGTTCTTC

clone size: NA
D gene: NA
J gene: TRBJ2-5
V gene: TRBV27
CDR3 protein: CASSLIPGETQYF
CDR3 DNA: TGTGCCAGCAGTTTAATCCCAGGAGAGACCCAGTACTTC

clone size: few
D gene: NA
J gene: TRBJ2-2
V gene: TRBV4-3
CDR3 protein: CASSQYLDRNPGELFF
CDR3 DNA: TGCGCCAGCAGCCAGTATCTTGATAGAAACCCCGGGGAGCTGTTTTTT

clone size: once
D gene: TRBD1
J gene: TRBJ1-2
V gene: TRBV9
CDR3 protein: CASSDDPGQSRGRYGYTF
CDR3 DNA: TGTGCCAGCAGCGACGATCCGGGACAGAGCCGCGGCCGTTATGGCTACACCTTC

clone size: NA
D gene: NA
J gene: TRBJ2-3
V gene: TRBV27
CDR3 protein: CASSLFGGPTPVTQYF
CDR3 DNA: TGTGCCAGCAGTTTATTCGGGGGGCCTACCCCCGTAACGCAGTATTTT

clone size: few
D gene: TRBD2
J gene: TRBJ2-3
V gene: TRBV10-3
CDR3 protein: CAIRDDPGLAGGRDTQYF
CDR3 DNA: TGTGCCATCAGAGACGACCCTGGACTAGCGGGGGGCCGAGATACGCAGTATTTT

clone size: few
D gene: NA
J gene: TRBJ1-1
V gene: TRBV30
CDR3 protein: CAWSVDSNTEAFF
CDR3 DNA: TGTGCCTGGAGTGTAGACAGCAACACTGAAGCTTTCTTT

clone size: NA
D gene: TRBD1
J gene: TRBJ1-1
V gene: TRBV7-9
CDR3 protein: CASALGQVNTEAFF
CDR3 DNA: TGTGCCAGCGCGTTGGGACAGGTGAACACTGAAGCTTTCTTT

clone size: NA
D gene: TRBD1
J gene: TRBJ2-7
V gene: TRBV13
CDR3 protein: CASSARDRTYEQYF
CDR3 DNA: TGTGCCAGCAGCGCTCGGGACAGAACCTACGAGCAGTACTTC

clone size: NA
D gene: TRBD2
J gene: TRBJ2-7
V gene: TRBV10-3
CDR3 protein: CAAREAGPYEQYF
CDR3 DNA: TGTGCCGCCCGTGAAGCGGGGCCCTACGAGCAGTACTTC

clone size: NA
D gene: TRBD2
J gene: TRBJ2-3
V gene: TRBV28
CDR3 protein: CASSLPAGGPNTQYF
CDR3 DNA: TGTGCCAGCAGCCTGCCAGCGGGGGGGCCGAATACGCAGTATTTT

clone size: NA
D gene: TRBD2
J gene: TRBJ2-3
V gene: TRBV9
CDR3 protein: CASNVAGGTTDTQYF
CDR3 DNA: TGTGCCAGCAACGTTGCGGGGGGAACCACAGATACGCAGTATTTT

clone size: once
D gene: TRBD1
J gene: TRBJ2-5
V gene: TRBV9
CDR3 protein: CASSAGQGLETQYF
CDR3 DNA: TGTGCCAGCAGCGCGGGACAGGGCTTGGAGACCCAGTACTTC

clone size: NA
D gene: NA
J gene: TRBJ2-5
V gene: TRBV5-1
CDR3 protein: CASSFSGDTQYF
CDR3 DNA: TGCGCCAGCAGCTTTTCGGGAGATACCCAGTACTTC

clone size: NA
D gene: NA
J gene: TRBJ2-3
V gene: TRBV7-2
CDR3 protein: CASSLAGGGNTDTQYF
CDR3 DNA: TGTGCCAGCAGCTTAGCTGGCGGGGGCAACACAGATACGCAGTATTTT

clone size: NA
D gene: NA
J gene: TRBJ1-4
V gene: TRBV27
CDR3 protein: CASRGLDSLNEKLFF
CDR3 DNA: TGTGCCAGCAGGGGTCTGGACAGCCTTAATGAAAAACTGTTTTTT

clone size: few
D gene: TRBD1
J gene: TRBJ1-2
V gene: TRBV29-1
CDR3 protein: CSALGQSIPNYGYTF
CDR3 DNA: TGCAGCGCCTTGGGACAGAGCATCCCAAACTATGGCTACACCTTC

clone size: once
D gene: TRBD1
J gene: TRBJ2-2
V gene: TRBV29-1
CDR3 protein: CSVEGTGYPGELFF
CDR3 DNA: TGCAGCGTTGAGGGGACAGGGTACCCCGGGGAGCTGTTTTTT

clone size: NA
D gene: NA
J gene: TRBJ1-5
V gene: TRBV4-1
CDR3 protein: CASSQDTRFNQPQHF
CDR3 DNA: TGCGCCAGCAGCCAAGATACCAGATTCAATCAGCCCCAGCATTTT

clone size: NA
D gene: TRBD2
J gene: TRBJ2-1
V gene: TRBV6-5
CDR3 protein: CASIALAGGPDEQFF
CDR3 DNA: TGTGCCAGCATCGCCCTAGCGGGGGGGCCGGATGAGCAGTTCTTC

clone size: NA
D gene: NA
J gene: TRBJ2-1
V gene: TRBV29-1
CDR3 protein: CSAPATAYNEQFF
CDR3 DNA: TGCAGCGCCCCCGCGACCGCCTACAATGAGCAGTTCTTC

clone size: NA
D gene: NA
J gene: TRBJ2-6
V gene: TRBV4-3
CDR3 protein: CASSQVYGGANVLTF
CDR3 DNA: TGCGCCAGCAGCCAAGTTTATGGGGGGGCCAACGTCCTGACTTTC

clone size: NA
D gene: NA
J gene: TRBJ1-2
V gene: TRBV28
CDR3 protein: CASSPRTFSRHYGYTF
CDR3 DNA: TGTGCCAGCAGTCCACGAACCTTTTCTAGGCACTATGGCTACACCTTC

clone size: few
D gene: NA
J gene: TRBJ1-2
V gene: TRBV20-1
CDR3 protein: CSARDSIYPF
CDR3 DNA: TGCAGTGCTAGGGACTCCATCTATCCCTTC

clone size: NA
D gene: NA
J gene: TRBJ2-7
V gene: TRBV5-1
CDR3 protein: CASKVTSGYEQYF
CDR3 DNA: TGCGCCAGCAAAGTCACCAGCGGCTACGAGCAGTACTTC

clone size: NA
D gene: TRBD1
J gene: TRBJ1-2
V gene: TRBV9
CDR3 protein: CASSTGTGNNYGYTF
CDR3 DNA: TGTGCCAGCAGCACCGGGACAGGGAACAACTATGGCTACACCTTC

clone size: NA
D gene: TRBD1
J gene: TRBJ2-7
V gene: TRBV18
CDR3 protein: CASSRDSSYEQYF
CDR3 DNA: TGTGCCAGCTCACGGGACAGCTCCTACGAGCAGTACTTC

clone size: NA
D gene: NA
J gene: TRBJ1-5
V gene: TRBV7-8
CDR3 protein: CASSRGVMGNQPQHF
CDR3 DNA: TGTGCCAGCAGTCGAGGGGTGATGGGGAATCAGCCCCAGCATTTT

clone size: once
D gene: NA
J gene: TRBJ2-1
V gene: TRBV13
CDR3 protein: CASSLGPGESSYNEQFF
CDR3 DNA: TGTGCCAGCAGCTTAGGTCCGGGGGAGAGCTCCTACAATGAGCAGTTCTTC